Below are 32 T cell receptor beta chains sequenced from a single sample in a study of cytomegalovirus exposure and HLA in healthy donors. It was with 60 Vbeta and 13 Jbeta primers that the PCR ran. Sequenced by immunoSEQ multiplex PCR; TCRdb stores in-frame clones only, minus some. The table includes roughly 170,000 clones, about three quarters detected once. Source material: PBMCs. The receptor set was obtained from a female donor in good health and CMV-seronegative.

V and J are TRBV7-3 and TRBJ1-5, with TRBD1 identical over 7 bases. Looked up from germline, CDR1 is SGHTA and CDR2 is FQGTGA. This CDR3 is built from 13 residues. After removal of 0 bases from V and 12 bases from J, the junction contained 5 bases not matched to a gene. The CDR3 region is CASSLTHGQVQHF. CDR3 DNA: TGTGCCAGCAGCTTAACGCACGGACAGGTCCAGCATTTT.

The rearrangement links TRBV28 to TRBJ2-6; tentatively, D is TRBD1 (5 bases). Deletions cut 3 bases from V and 0 bases from J, with 6 bases between. The CDR3 totals 15 residues. Germline loops: CDR1 MDHEN, CDR2 SYDVKM. The chain's CDR3 is CASSFDSSGANVLTF. The CDR3 bases are TGTGCCAGCAGTTTTGACAGCTCTGGGGCCAACGTCCTGACTTTC.

This clone was detected only a few times. The chain combines TRBV6-6 with TRBJ2-1; TRBD1 matches at 8 bases. The CDR3 is made up of 16 amino acids. Germline assignment: CDR1 MNHNY and CDR2 SVGAGI (reference sequence). Trimming at V came to 6 bases and at J to 0 bases, leaving 7 bases not matched to a gene. The CDR3 coding sequence is TGTGCCAGCAGGGGTAGACAGGGGAGCTCCTACAATGAGCAGTTCTTC. Protein product: CASRGRQGSSYNEQFF.

V and J are TRBV9 and TRBJ1-1, with D possibly being TRBD1 (5 bases). From germline, CDR1 is SGDLS and CDR2 YYNGEE. Trimming took 3 bases from V and 4 from J, leaving 16 bases between them. CDR3 length: 15 amino acids. This chain's CDR3 is CASSEGGRGSTEAFF. CDR3 DNA: TGTGCCAGCAGCGAGGGCGGACGGGGGAGCACTGAAGCTTTCTTT.

The CDR3 region is CASSSLPGVGFDYEQYF. For the CDR3, the DNA is TGCGCCAGCAGCTCACTCCCTGGCGTCGGGTTCGACTACGAGCAGTACTTC. The chain joins TRBV5-1 to TRBJ2-7; no clear D gene. V lost 3 bases and J lost 3, with 22 bases in between. CDR3 length equals 17 residues. The V gene's germline CDR1 is SGHRS and CDR2 YFSETQ.

The chain couples TRBV6-5 to TRBJ1-1; D is ambiguous. This CDR3 region has 13 residues. V was shortened by 5 bases and J by 1 base, with 8 bases between the two germline ends. Looked up from germline, CDR1 is MNHEY and CDR2 is SVGAGI. Here the CDR3 reads CASSEAANTEAFF. The CDR3, as DNA: TGTGCCAGCAGTGAAGCCGCGAACACTGAAGCTTTCTTT.

J is TRBJ2-5 and V is TRBV7-9, with 7 bases matching TRBD1. V was clipped by 5 bases and J by 7 bases; unmatched bases: 10. The germline gives CDR1 SEHNR, CDR2 FQNEAQ (reference sequence). The CDR3 runs to 14 residues. CDR3 sequence (DNA): TGTGCCAGCAGCCTACGACAGGGAACGGGGACCCAGTACTTC. This encodes CASSLRQGTGTQYF.

V usage is TRBV9 and J usage is TRBJ2-1, with a possible D match to TRBD1 (6 bases). This CDR3 spans 15 amino acids. V dropped 5 bases and J dropped 2 bases, with 14 bases sitting between them. CDR1 SGDLS and CDR2 YYNGEE come from the germline V gene. The CDR3 DNA is TGTGCCAGCAGTGAAGGACAGTTCACCTACAATGAGCAGTTCTTC. Translating gives CASSEGQFTYNEQFF.

The gene calls are TRBV2 and TRBJ2-2; 9 nucleotides agree with TRBD2. Germline assignment: CDR1 SNHLY and CDR2 FYNNEI. CDR3 length: 17 amino acids. Losses at the gene ends were 4 bases for V and 2 bases for J; bases not matched to a gene: 8. The CDR3 region has the DNA TGTGCCAGCAGTGGGCCTAGCGGGGTTAGCAACACCGGGGAGCTGTTTTTT. This codes for CASSGPSGVSNTGELFF.

This chain links TRBV7-3 with TRBJ2-5; 8 nucleotides match TRBD2. CDR3 length equals 13 residues. From germline, CDR1 is SGHTA and CDR2 FQGTGA. Unmatched junction bases numbered 2, after V lost 5 bases and J lost 3 bases. The CDR3, as DNA: TGTGCCAGCAGCGTACTAGCGGAAGAGACCCAGTACTTC. Encoded protein: CASSVLAEETQYF.

V and J are TRBV18 and TRBJ2-1; 15 positions agree with TRBD2. Germline V CDR1 and CDR2: KGHSH, LQKENI. V lost 1 base, J lost 9 bases, and 7 bases stayed unmatched. CDR3 length equals 17 residues. This CDR3 is CASSPRTSGGAQGEQFF. The CDR3 bases are TGTGCCAGCTCACCACGGACTAGCGGGGGGGCGCAAGGTGAGCAGTTCTTC.

J is TRBJ2-5 and V is TRBV2; the D gene is possibly TRBD1 (6 bases). Trimming shortened V by 4 bases and J by 6 bases, and 9 bases separated the two germline ends. CDR1 and CDR2 from the germline V gene are SNHLY and FYNNEI. The CDR3 covers 12 residues. The CDR3 loop reads CASSGGPKTQYF. CDR3 in DNA: TGTGCCAGCAGTGGGGGGCCAAAGACCCAGTACTTC.

This clone was observed a single time. The J gene is TRBJ2-5, the V gene TRBV7-3, with D perhaps matching TRBD2 (6 bases). Germline CDR1 reads SGHTA; CDR2 reads FQGTGA. The CDR3 has 13 amino acids. Trimming removed 1 base at V and 4 bases at J, with 7 bases between. CDR3 loop: CASSLKLAETQYF. The CDR3 DNA reads as TGTGCCAGCAGCTTAAAACTAGCAGAGACCCAGTACTTC.

This chain connects TRBV4-2 to TRBJ2-3, with D possibly being TRBD1 (6 bases). CDR1 LGHNA and CDR2 YNFKEQ come from the germline V gene. The CDR3 loop spans 15 amino acids. Deletions cut 2 bases from V and 3 bases from J, with 12 bases between. The CDR3, as DNA: TGTGCCAGCAGCCAATGGGACACTGTGACAGATACGCAGTATTTT. This encodes CASSQWDTVTDTQYF.

The V gene is TRBV6-6, the J gene TRBJ2-7; 9 bases match TRBD1. Germline V CDR1 and CDR2: MNHNY, SVGAGI (reference sequence). The length of the CDR3 is 15 residues. Trimming removed 1 base from V and 3 bases from J; junction bases left unmatched: 4. CDR3 residues: CASSYLGTGNYEQYF. The CDR3 DNA reads TGTGCCAGCAGTTACTTGGGGACAGGGAACTACGAGCAGTACTTC.

The chain combines TRBV5-6 with TRBJ2-2; possibly TRBD2 for D (6 bases). The germline V gene encodes CDR1 SGHDT and CDR2 YYEEEE. Trimming stripped 3 bases from V and 6 bases from J, with 18 bases between. This CDR3 spans 16 amino acids. In DNA form, the CDR3 reads TGTGCCAGCAGCTCGAGGCGGGGCAGGAAACCCGGGGAGCTGTTTTTT. Translated, it gives CASSSRRGRKPGELFF.

This clone has more than one count but fewer than ten. The chain employs TRBV6-4 and TRBJ2-3; 11 bases fit TRBD1. This CDR3 has 15 amino acids. CDR1 and CDR2 from the germline V gene are MRHNA and SNTAGT. Trimming at V came to 4 bases and at J to 5 bases, leaving 5 bases not matched to a gene. The CDR3 DNA reads TGTGCCAGCAGTGCCGGGACAGGGGGGATAGATACGCAGTATTTT. Its translation is CASSAGTGGIDTQYF.

This sequence joins TRBV7-8 and TRBJ1-5; D ambiguous. The CDR3 spans 14 residues. V shed 3 bases and J shed 7 bases, with 13 bases lying between them. Germline CDR1 is SGHVS and CDR2 is FQNEAQ. The CDR3 sequence is CASSLGLVGQPQHF. CDR3 sequence (DNA): TGTGCCAGCAGCTTGGGTCTTGTCGGGCAGCCCCAGCATTTT.

J is TRBJ1-1 and V is TRBV15; possibly TRBD1 for D (5 bases). Per the germline V gene, CDR1 is LNHNV and CDR2 is YYDKDF (reference sequence). The CDR3 has 14 residues. V was pared by 0 bases and J by 10 bases, with 15 bases between. CDR3 loop: CATSRDQGDLGAFF. In DNA form, the CDR3 reads TGTGCCACCAGCAGAGATCAGGGCGATTTAGGAGCTTTCTTT.

This clone was counted a few times. The V gene is TRBV7-9, the J gene TRBJ1-1; 10 positions agree with TRBD1. J lost 3 bases, V lost 3 bases, and 7 bases had no gene match. Germline CDR1 SEHNR, CDR2 FQNEAQ (reference sequence). The CDR3 extends over 16 amino acids. CDR3 sequence reads: CASSLAPGTGDTEAFF. The CDR3 DNA sequence: TGTGCCAGCAGCTTGGCCCCCGGGACAGGGGACACTGAAGCTTTCTTT.

The genes are TRBV6-5 and TRBJ2-7; 7 bases align to TRBD1. This CDR3 comprises 15 residues. Trimming removed 0 bases from V and 0 bases from J; junction bases left unmatched: 2. Per germline, CDR1 MNHEY and CDR2 SVGAGI. The CDR3 nucleotides are TGTGCCAGCAGTTACTCGGGGACAGTCTCCTACGAGCAGTACTTC. This translates into CASSYSGTVSYEQYF.

The chain recombines TRBV7-6 with TRBJ2-7, with 7 bases fitting TRBD2. With V trimmed by 5 bases and J by 4 bases, 11 bases remained unmatched. Germline-derived CDR1 and CDR2 are SGHVS and FNYEAQ. The CDR3 contains 15 residues. The CDR3 nucleotides read TGTGCCAGCAGCCTTAGGGGCGGGAGTATGTACGAGCAGTACTTC. Amino acid sequence: CASSLRGGSMYEQYF.

This clone has just a few counts. This sequence joins TRBV4-2 and TRBJ2-3; D perhaps matches TRBD2 (6 bases). The CDR3 has 18 amino acids. V lost 0 bases and J 5 bases, leaving 21 bases between the germline ends. CDR1 is LGHNA, CDR2 YNFKEQ, per germline. The CDR3 region has the DNA TGTGCCAGCAGCCAAGAGAGGGAAGTTGAGCGGGTTCTAGATACGCAGTATTTT. Translating it yields CASSQEREVERVLDTQYF.

The chain is built from TRBV27 and TRBJ2-2, with D unclear. The germline V gene has CDR1 MNHEY and CDR2 SMNVEV (reference sequence). Trimming removed 3 bases from V and 6 bases from J, with 8 bases in between. There are 13 residues in the CDR3. The CDR3 DNA follows: TGTGCCAGCAGTTTCGAGGTGGCCGGGGAGCTGTTTTTT. Its translation is CASSFEVAGELFF.

V usage is TRBV5-6 and J usage is TRBJ2-3; 9 nucleotides align to TRBD1. The V and J ends lost 4 bases and 2 bases, in that order; junction bases with no gene match: 14. Germline CDR1 is SGHDT and CDR2 is YYEEEE. The CDR3 is 18 residues long. The CDR3 reads CASSAGTGFTDPTDTQYF. The CDR3 DNA is TGTGCCAGCAGCGCCGGGACAGGGTTTACCGATCCCACAGATACGCAGTATTTT.

The rearrangement links TRBV14 to TRBJ2-2; 7 positions match TRBD2. The CDR3 is 14 amino acids. CDR1 SGHDN and CDR2 FVKESK come from the germline V gene. V was clipped by 6 bases and J by 4 bases; unmatched bases: 5. CDR3 residues: CASSLRGSTGELFF. The CDR3 DNA sequence: TGTGCCAGCAGTTTGCGGGGGAGCACCGGGGAGCTGTTTTTT. Combining the CDR3 with reference TRBV14 and TRBJ2-2 gives the whole variable domain EAGVTQFPSHSVIEKGQTVTLRCDPISGHDNLYWYRRVMGKEIKFLLHFVKESKQDESGMPNNRFLAERTGGTYSTLKVQPAELEDSGVYFCASSLRGSTGELFFGEGSRLTVL.

V is TRBV19 and J is TRBJ2-2; D remains unclear. Germline-derived CDR1 and CDR2 are LNHDA and SQIVND (reference sequence). Trimming shortened V by 8 bases and J by 0 bases, and 13 bases separated the two germline ends. The CDR3 is made up of 15 amino acids. CDR3 sequence (DNA): TGTGCCAGTTCAAACCTACTAACGAACACCGGGGAGCTGTTTTTT. Encoded protein: CASSNLLTNTGELFF.

The CDR3 DNA reads TGCGCCAGCAGCCAAGGGGGCAGGGAAGAAAAACTGTTTTTT. Translating gives CASSQGGREEKLFF. The chain has TRBV4-3 and TRBJ1-4, with TRBD1 as a possible D gene (5 bases). V shed 1 base and J shed 8 bases, with 11 bases lying between them. The CDR3 runs 14 residues. Per the germline V gene, CDR1 is LGHNA and CDR2 is YSLEER.

This clone has only a few counts. The chain has TRBV7-8 and TRBJ2-5, with D perhaps TRBD1 (5 bases). V lost 6 bases and J lost 1, with 9 bases in between. Looked up from germline, CDR1 is SGHVS and CDR2 is FQNEAQ. This CDR3 has 13 residues. The CDR3, as DNA: TGTGCCAGCAGGAAGACAGTCCAAGAGACCCAGTACTTC. Translating it yields CASRKTVQETQYF.

This chain connects TRBV7-9 to TRBJ1-2; unclear D gene. Germline CDR1 and CDR2: SEHNR and FQNEAQ (reference sequence). V was cut by 5 bases and J by 0 bases, with 7 bases left in between. This CDR3 is 13 amino acids long. CDR3 in amino acids: CASSPGTNYGYTF. CDR3 nucleotides: TGTGCCAGCAGCCCCGGGACTAACTATGGCTACACCTTC.

This chain connects TRBV15 to TRBJ2-3; weak D call: TRBD2 (6 bases). Germline CDR1 and CDR2: LNHNV and YYDKDF (reference sequence). The V gene lost 4 bases and the J gene lost 1 base, with 18 bases spanning the gap. The CDR3 covers 17 residues. In DNA form, the CDR3 reads TGTGCCACCAGCACTTCAGGGAGACTAGACGGCACAGATACGCAGTATTTT. Translating gives CATSTSGRLDGTDTQYF.

The CDR3 bases are TGTGCCAGCAGCTTAGTCCTAGCGGGAGTAAGGTCTAGCACAGATACGCAGTATTTT. Translating gives CASSLVLAGVRSSTDTQYF. The V gene is TRBV7-9, the J gene TRBJ2-3; 10 positions match TRBD2. The trim removed 1 base at V and 0 bases at J, leaving 10 bases unmatched. Germline CDR1 and CDR2: SEHNR and FQNEAQ (reference sequence). The CDR3 has 19 residues.